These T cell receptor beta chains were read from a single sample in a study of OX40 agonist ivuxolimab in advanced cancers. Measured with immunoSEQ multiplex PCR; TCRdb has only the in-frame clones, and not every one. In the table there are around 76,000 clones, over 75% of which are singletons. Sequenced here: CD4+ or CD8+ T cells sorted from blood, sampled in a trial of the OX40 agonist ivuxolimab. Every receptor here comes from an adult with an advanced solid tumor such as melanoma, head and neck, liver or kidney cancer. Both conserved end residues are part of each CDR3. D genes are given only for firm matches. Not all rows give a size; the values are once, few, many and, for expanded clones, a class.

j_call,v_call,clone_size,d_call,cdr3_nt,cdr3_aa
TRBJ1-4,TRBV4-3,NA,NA,TGCGCCAGCAGCCAAGATGGGGGATATAATGAAAAACTGTTTTTT,CASSQDGGYNEKLFF
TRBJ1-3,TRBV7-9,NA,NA,TGTGCCAGCAGCTTCATAAGGAGCACCGACTCTGGAAACACCATATATTTT,CASSFIRSTDSGNTIYF
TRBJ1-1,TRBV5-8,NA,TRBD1,TGTGCCAGCAGCCTGACAGGGATAGGTGAAGCTTTCTTT,CASSLTGIGEAFF
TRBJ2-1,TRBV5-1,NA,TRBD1,TGCGCGTCTGACCCTGGGACAGGGGGCAATGAGCAGTTCTTC,CASDPGTGGNEQFF
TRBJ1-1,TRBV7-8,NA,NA,TGTGCCAGCAGCTTAGGCGGGGTCGGGGCTGAAGCTTTCTTT,CASSLGGVGAEAFF
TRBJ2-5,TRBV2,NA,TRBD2,TGTGCCAGCACCCGGGAGGGGGGGCAAGAGACCCAGTACTTC,CASTREGGQETQYF
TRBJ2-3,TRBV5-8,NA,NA,TGTGCCAGCAGCGCGGGGGCTAGCACAGATACGCAGTATTTT,CASSAGASTDTQYF
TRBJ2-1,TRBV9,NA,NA,TGTGCCAGCGGACGCTCAATTTCCTACAATGAGCAGTTCTTC,CASGRSISYNEQFF
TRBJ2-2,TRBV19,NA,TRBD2,TGTGCCAGTAGTATGAGTGGACTAGCGGGGTACACCGGGGAGCTGTTTTTT,CASSMSGLAGYTGELFF
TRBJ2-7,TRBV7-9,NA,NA,TGTGCCAGCAGCCTGGTCGGGAGCTCCTACGAGCAGTACTTC,CASSLVGSSYEQYF
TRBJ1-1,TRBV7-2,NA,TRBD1,TGTGCCAGCAGCTTAGGGCCCAGGGGGGCTGAAGCTTTCTTT,CASSLGPRGAEAFF
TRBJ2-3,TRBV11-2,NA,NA,TGTGCCAGCAGCTTAGGGGCTTCAGGCACAGATACGCAGTATTTT,CASSLGASGTDTQYF
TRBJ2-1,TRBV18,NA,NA,TGTGCCAGCTCAACCATGGGGACGGACTACAATGAGCAGTTCTTC,CASSTMGTDYNEQFF
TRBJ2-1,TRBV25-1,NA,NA,TGTGCCAGCAGTGAGCCTGCAGGGAGCGCGGAGCAGTTCTTC,CASSEPAGSAEQFF
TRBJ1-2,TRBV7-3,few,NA,TGTGCCAGCAGCAGTCGGGACGCCCGGAGGGATGGCTACACCTTC,CASSSRDARRDGYTF
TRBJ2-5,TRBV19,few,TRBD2,TGTGCCACCTCCAGAGGTAGCGGGGGAGAGACCCAGTACTTC,CATSRGSGGETQYF
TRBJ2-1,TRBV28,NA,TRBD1,TGTGCCAGCAGTTCGACAGGGAGATCTAATTTCAATGAGCAGTTCTTC,CASSSTGRSNFNEQFF
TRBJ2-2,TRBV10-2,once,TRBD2,TGCGCCAGCAGTGCGCCTAGCGGGGTGAACACCGGGGAGCTGTTTTTT,CASSAPSGVNTGELFF
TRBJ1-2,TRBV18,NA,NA,TGTGCCAGCTCACCCGGCTCAAACGAAATAGGTGGCTACACCTTC,CASSPGSNEIGGYTF
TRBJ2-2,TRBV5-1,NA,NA,TGCGCCAGCAGCTTGGTTCCTGGTAAGGTCACCGGGGAGCTGTTTTTT,CASSLVPGKVTGELFF
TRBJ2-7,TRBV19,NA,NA,TGTGCCAGTAGTAAACAGGTGGTTTCCAACTACGAGCAGTACTTC,CASSKQVVSNYEQYF
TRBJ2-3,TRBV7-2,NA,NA,TGTGCCAGCAGCTTTAAGGGGACAGATACGCAGTATTTT,CASSFKGTDTQYF
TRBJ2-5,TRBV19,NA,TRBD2,TGTGCCAGTAGGCAAGCGGGGGGAGAGACCCAGTACTTC,CASRQAGGETQYF
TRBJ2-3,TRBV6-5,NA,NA,TGTGCCAGCAGTCGACAAGGAGATACGCAGTATTTT,CASSRQGDTQYF
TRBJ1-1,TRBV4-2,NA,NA,TGTGCCAGCAGCCAAGGTTTATCAGGGCAAACTGAAGCTTTCTTT,CASSQGLSGQTEAFF
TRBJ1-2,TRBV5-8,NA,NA,TGTGCCAGCAGCTTGTACAGGATAGGGGATGGCTACACCTTC,CASSLYRIGDGYTF
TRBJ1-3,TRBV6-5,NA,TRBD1,TGTGCCAGCAGTTACCTGGACAGGGGTGGAAACACCATATATTTT,CASSYLDRGGNTIYF
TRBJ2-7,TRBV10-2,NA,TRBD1,TGCGCCAGCAGTGAGTCTGAGGGGGCAACCTACGAGCAGTACTTC,CASSESEGATYEQYF
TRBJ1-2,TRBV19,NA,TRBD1,TGTGCCAGTACCCCCCTGGTGGGGGACAGGGACAACTATGGCTACACCTTC,CASTPLVGDRDNYGYTF
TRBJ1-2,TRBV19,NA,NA,TGTGCCAGTAGTATCGGCCGGGGCAGTAGGAACTATGGCTACACCTTC,CASSIGRGSRNYGYTF
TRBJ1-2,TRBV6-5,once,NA,TGTGCCAGCAGTCCCGGGCTCTGGGGCTACACCTTC,CASSPGLWGYTF
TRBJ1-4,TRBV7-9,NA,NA,TGTGCCAGCAGCCACCCTAGACTGGGCCCCCAAAATGAAAAACTGTTTTTT,CASSHPRLGPQNEKLFF